This T cell receptor beta chain was identified in a study of cytomegalovirus exposure and HLA in healthy donors. General observations from the study: In a later analysis, across HLA loci, associated TCR counts were highest for DRB1, lowest for HLA-C.

The CDR3 length is 12 residues. Germline V gives CDR1 SNHLY, CDR2 FYNNEI. The V end lost 5 bases, the J end lost 1 base, and 5 bases lay between the germline ends. About this clone itself: The antigen is unknown.

Amplification used 60 Vbeta primers and 13 Jbeta primers. Data came from immunoSEQ multiplex PCR; TCRdb stores just in-frame clones and leaves some out. In the table there are about 130,000 clones, nearly 80% of which are singletons. The specimen sequenced was PBMCs. This receptor was taken from a male donor in good health and CMV-seronegative. V gene TRBV2 combines with J gene TRBJ2-5; unclear D gene. CDR3 loop: CASSTAQETQYF. The CDR3 DNA is TGTGCCAGCAGTACAGCCCAAGAGACCCAGTACTTC.